A selection of T cell receptor beta chains follows, all from one sample in a study of blood T cell repertoires in COVID-19. Assay: immunoSEQ multiplex PCR; the TCRdb copy retains only in-frame clones and omits some. This table holds fewer than 110,000 clones, about 89% found once. The sequenced sample consisted of peripheral blood. The origin of the receptors is a woman in her 30s with acute or convalescent COVID-19. The CDR3 runs from the conserved cysteine through the conserved F or W. D genes are given only for firm matches. A clone size is listed for some rows: how often the clone was seen (once, few, many), or a class if it is expanded.

-,TRBD1,TRBV5-1,TRBJ1-1,TGCGCCAGCAGCCCCGGGACAGGGGGCGTAAGGACTGAAGCTTTCTTT,CASSPGTGGVRTEAFF
-,-,TRBV30,TRBJ2-7,TGTGCCTGGAGTGAGGGGGGGGAGCAGTACTTC,CAWSEGGEQYF
-,-,TRBV23-1,TRBJ1-5,TGCGCCAGCAGTCAAGGAACAGGGTGTAAGAATCAGCCCCAGCATTTT,CASSQGTGCKNQPQHF
-,-,TRBV27,TRBJ1-5,TGTGCCAGCAGTCCCATCCGGGGAAGCAATCAGCCCCAGCATTTT,CASSPIRGSNQPQHF
-,TRBD1,TRBV4-3,TRBJ1-4,TGCGCCAGCAGCCAGCAACAGGGGGCTAATGAAAAACTGTTTTTT,CASSQQQGANEKLFF
-,-,TRBV7-8,TRBJ2-1,TGTGCCAGCAGCTTGGGCCGACTAGTTGGTCGCAATGAGCAGTTCTTC,CASSLGRLVGRNEQFF
-,TRBD1,TRBV9,TRBJ2-7,TGTGCCAGCAGCGAGTGGGACAGGGCCTACGAGCAGTACTTC,CASSEWDRAYEQYF
-,TRBD1,TRBV7-2,TRBJ1-4,TGTGCCAGCAGCTTAGCAGGGGGCACCTTTGCTAATGAAAAACTGTTTTTT,CASSLAGGTFANEKLFF
-,-,TRBV3-1/TRBV3-2,TRBJ1-4,TGTGCCAGCAGCCTCCGCCTGGGGGGTGAAAAACTGTTTTTT,CASSLRLGGEKLFF
-,TRBD2,TRBV6-4,TRBJ2-3,TGTGCCAGCAGTGCCGCGGGAGGGCCCTCAGATACGCAGTATTTT,CASSAAGGPSDTQYF
-,TRBD1,TRBV7-2,TRBJ1-2,TGTGCCAGCAGCCCCCAGACAGGGGGCCCCCGGGTGGGCACCTTC,CASSPQTGGPRVGTF
-,TRBD1,TRBV5-4,TRBJ2-7,TGTGCCAGCAGCTTCTGGGACAGGGGAAGCGAGCAGTACTTC,CASSFWDRGSEQYF
-,TRBD2,TRBV30,TRBJ2-1,TGTGCCTGGAGTAGAGCGGGAGGCTCCTACAATGAGCAGTTCTTC,CAWSRAGGSYNEQFF
-,TRBD1,TRBV7-2,TRBJ2-7,TGTGCCAGCAGCTTAGCAGGGGGCTTTCGGAGTGAGCAGTACTTC,CASSLAGGFRSEQYF
-,TRBD2,TRBV3-1/TRBV3-2,TRBJ2-3,TGTGCCAGCAGCCAACTAGCGGGAGTTGGAGATACGCAGTATTTT,CASSQLAGVGDTQYF
-,-,TRBV29-1,TRBJ1-1,TGCAGCGTTGAAAGGACAGCCGTGGGCACTGAAGCTTTCTTT,CSVERTAVGTEAFF
once,-,TRBV19,TRBJ2-1,TGTGCCAGTAGTAATGGGTATGGAGGGACCTCCTACAATGAGCAGTTCTTC,CASSNGYGGTSYNEQFF
once,TRBD2,TRBV18,TRBJ2-2,TGTGCCAGCTCACCACCGGGACTAGCGGGCGGCGGGGAGCTGTTTTTT,CASSPPGLAGGGELFF
-,TRBD2,TRBV7-6,TRBJ2-2,TGTGCCAGCAGCCCTGGAACTAGCGGGGACGCCGGGGAGCTGTTTTTT,CASSPGTSGDAGELFF
-,TRBD2,TRBV7-8,TRBJ2-2,TGTGCCAGCAGCTTAGTATTACTAGCGGGAGTCACCGGGGAGCTGTTTTTT,CASSLVLLAGVTGELFF
-,TRBD2,TRBV5-1,TRBJ2-2,TGCGCCAGCAGCTACGGGACTAGCGACGGGGAGCTGTTTTTT,CASSYGTSDGELFF
-,-,TRBV3-1/TRBV3-2,TRBJ1-1,TGTGCCAGCAGCCAGGGGATCAGGGAGAACACTGAAGCTTTCTTT,CASSQGIRENTEAFF
-,-,TRBV6-5,TRBJ2-7,TGTGCCAGCAGTTACTCAGTTCAGAACGAGCAGTACTTC,CASSYSVQNEQYF
-,-,TRBV2,TRBJ1-5,TGTGCCAGCAGTGGGGGGAGGGGACAACAGCCCCAGCATTTT,CASSGGRGQQPQHF
-,-,TRBV6-2/TRBV6-3,TRBJ2-1,TGTGCCAGCAGTATCCTAGCGGAGCAGTTCTTC,CASSILAEQFF
-,TRBD1,TRBV27,TRBJ1-1,TGTGCCAGCAGTATCGCAGGGGGCATCACTGAAGCTTTCTTT,CASSIAGGITEAFF
-,TRBD1,TRBV6-2/TRBV6-3,TRBJ1-5,TGTGCCAGCAGCTGGGACAGCCTAAATCAGCCCCAGCATTTT,CASSWDSLNQPQHF
-,-,TRBV4-2,TRBJ1-2,TGTGCCAGCAGCCAGGACTTGGTCGGGGCTAACTATGGCTACACCTTC,CASSQDLVGANYGYTF
few,TRBD1,TRBV5-6,TRBJ2-7,TGTGCCAGCAGCTTGGTAGGGTGGGGACAGGGCGGACGGGAGCAGTACTTC,CASSLVGWGQGGREQYF
-,-,TRBV30,TRBJ1-6,TGTGCCTGGGGCGGTCCTCCCGATTCACCCCTCCACTTT,CAWGGPPDSPLHF
once,TRBD2,TRBV3-1/TRBV3-2,TRBJ2-1,TGTGCCAGCAGCCACCGGCGCGGGGGACTCTGGGCCTACAATGAGCAGTTCTTC,CASSHRRGGLWAYNEQFF
-,-,TRBV7-2,TRBJ1-2,TGTGCCAGCAGCTTATCCCTTAATGGCTACACCTTC,CASSLSLNGYTF
-,TRBD1,TRBV6-4,TRBJ1-6,TGTGCCAGCAGTGAACAGGGGAATTCACCCCTCCACTTT,CASSEQGNSPLHF